This TCR beta chain is from a study of human T cells and chemical hapten exposure. Overall study findings and caveats: Positive correlation was observed between PT1 expanded TCR counts and patch test score.

TCRdb reanalysed the RACE reads using MiXCR and keeps one entry per CDR3 protein. In the table there are approximately 320,000 distinct CDR3 sequences, around 5.5% of which are singletons. Indicated time point: pre-sensitization, week 0. The sample's treatment: therapeutic diphenylcyclopropenone sensitization with weekly scalp DPC. Staff drew blood before applying each patch test. Patients had alopecia, were aged 18 to 70, and were not pregnant. Comments on this clonotype: Antigen unknown.

Trimming cost V 6 bases and J 3 bases; bases outside gene matches: 11. The germline CDR1 and CDR2 sequences are DFQATT and SNEGSKA (reference sequence). The length of the CDR3 is 14 residues. The sample in question was whole blood, obtained in connection with sensitization to the hapten diphenylcyclopropenone (DPC). V and J are TRBV20-1 and TRBJ2-7; 7 positions match TRBD1. The receptor was derived from a woman younger than 30 with alopecia areata. Some clones in this sample may be carry-over from other donors' samples. The CDR3 loop is CSAIGGGGVYEQYF. The CDR3 DNA reads TGCAGTGCAATAGGGGGCGGAGGAGTCTACGAGCAGTACTTC.